A single sample is the source of the 19 T cell receptor beta chains below, sequenced in a study of multiple sclerosis patients with progressive multifocal leukoencephalopathy. As to time point: time of PML onset. The assay was immunoSEQ multiplex PCR, and TCRdb's table has in-frame clones only and misses some. Counted here are about 32,000 clones, roughly 89% occurring once; the ten biggest clones make up approximately 6%. The input for sequencing was PBMCs, taken from a patient treated with natalizumab. The receptors come from a woman in her 40s with progressive multifocal leukoencephalopathy.

This clone turned up a few times. The rearrangement uses TRBV7-9 and TRBJ2-7, with 8 bases that match TRBD1. The CDR3 spans 15 residues. Germline trimming cut 4 bases from V and 4 bases from J; bases unmatched to any gene: 9. Germline-derived CDR1 and CDR2 are SEHNR and FQNEAQ (reference sequence). CDR3 coding DNA: TGTGCCAGCAGCTCTACCGGACAGGGTGTATACGAGCAGTACTTC. Amino acid sequence: CASSSTGQGVYEQYF.

The gene calls are TRBV18 and TRBJ2-5; 7 nucleotides agree with TRBD1. The CDR3 sequence is 13 residues long. With 3 bases clipped from V and 3 bases from J, the junction kept 1 base outside the gene matches. Germline V gene sequence: CDR1 KGHSH, CDR2 LQKENI. CDR3 loop: CASSPGQKETQYF. CDR3 DNA: TGTGCCAGCTCACCGGGACAGAAAGAGACCCAGTACTTC.

This clone has more than one count but fewer than ten. V is TRBV19 and J is TRBJ2-7; D may be TRBD1 or TRBD2 (6 bases each). Germline V gene lookup returns CDR1 LNHDA and CDR2 SQIVND (reference sequence). The CDR3 has 13 amino acids. Trimming pared 7 bases from V and 0 bases from J, leaving 10 bases between. DNA of the CDR3: TGTGCCAGTAACGGGGGCCTCTCCTACGAGCAGTACTTC. Amino acids: CASNGGLSYEQYF.

There are a few counts of this clone. The rearrangement uses TRBV6-1 and TRBJ1-2, with no clear D. V shed 7 bases and J shed 2 bases, with 11 bases lying between them. The germline V gene has CDR1 MNHNS and CDR2 SASEGT. The CDR3 has 13 residues. CDR3 sequence (DNA): TGTGCCAGCAATCCGACGGGGAACTATGGCTACACCTTC. It translates to CASNPTGNYGYTF.

This chain uses TRBV30 with TRBJ1-1; 7 positions agree with TRBD1. The germline CDR1 and CDR2 sequences are GTSNPN and SVGIG (reference sequence). V lost 3 bases, J lost 5 bases, and 6 bases stayed unmatched. This CDR3 spans 13 amino acids. The CDR3 region has the DNA TGTGCCTGGAGCGTGGGACAGTGGACTGAAGCTTTCTTT. This sequence encodes CAWSVGQWTEAFF.

This clone was seen a few times. The chain has TRBV4-1 and TRBJ1-1; possible D gene TRBD1, 5 bases. Germline V gene lookup returns CDR1 MGHRA and CDR2 YSYEKL. Trimming pared 2 bases from V and 2 bases from J, leaving 15 bases between. The CDR3 length is 16 residues. CDR3 region: CASSQRFLTDNTEAFF. CDR3 nucleotides: TGCGCCAGCAGCCAAAGGTTCCTGACAGACAACACTGAAGCTTTCTTT.

This clone was seen a handful of times. This chain joins TRBV5-6 and TRBJ1-5, with D hard to call. Germline CDR1 is SGHDT and CDR2 is YYEEEE. The CDR3 is 16 amino acids. Trimming cost V 4 bases and J 0 bases, with 14 bases left between them. Here the CDR3 DNA reads TGTGCCAGCAGCAGCCAGTACGGGTATAGCAATCAGCCCCAGCATTTT. This codes for CASSSQYGYSNQPQHF.

The chain has TRBV14 and TRBJ2-7; the D gene is possibly TRBD1 (5 bases). Germline CDR1 is SGHDN and CDR2 is FVKESK. Trimming removed 5 bases from V and 2 bases from J, with 10 bases in between. This CDR3 is built from 13 residues. The CDR3 coding sequence is TGTGCCAGCAGCACCACAGGTGCCTACGAGCAGTACTTC. Translation: CASSTTGAYEQYF.

This chain links TRBV19 with TRBJ2-6; tentative D call: TRBD1 (5 bases). CDR3 length: 15 residues. In germline, CDR1 is LNHDA, CDR2 SQIVND (reference sequence). V lost 7 bases, J lost 2 bases, and 12 bases lay in between. The DNA of the CDR3 is TGTGCCAGTAATACAGGTTCGACTGGGGCCAACGTCCTGACTTTC. The encoded protein is CASNTGSTGANVLTF.

The chain carries TRBV7-9 and TRBJ2-7; TRBD1 matches 10 bases. The CDR3 length is 14 residues. CDR1 SEHNR and CDR2 FQNEAQ come from the germline V gene (reference sequence). With 5 bases clipped from V and 6 bases from J, the junction kept 7 bases outside the gene matches. CDR3: CASSPGGDRGEQYF. Written as DNA, the CDR3 is TGTGCCAGCAGCCCCGGGGGGGACAGGGGCGAGCAGTACTTC.

The V and J genes are TRBV10-3 and TRBJ1-1, with D perhaps matching TRBD1 (5 bases). This CDR3 contains 15 residues. The ends were cut back, 0 bases at V and 3 bases at J, with 11 bases in the middle. Germline V gene sequence: CDR1 ENHRY, CDR2 SYGVKD. DNA of the CDR3: TGTGCCATCAGTGAGTCATGGGGGGACGACACTGAAGCTTTCTTT. Its protein product is CAISESWGDDTEAFF.

This sequence joins TRBV5-1 and TRBJ2-3; D is possibly TRBD2 (6 bases). Germline CDR1 is SGHRS and CDR2 is YFSETQ. This CDR3 region has 14 residues. V lost 4 bases, J lost 2 bases, and 11 bases lay in between. CDR3 sequence (DNA): TGCGCCAGCAGCCTGGGGGACTTCACAGATACGCAGTATTTT. This gives the protein CASSLGDFTDTQYF. The complete variable domain, with remaining parts taken from reference TRBV5-1 and TRBJ2-3, reads KAGVTQTPRYLIKTRGQQVTLSCSPISGHRSVSWYQQTPGQGLQFLFEYFSETQRNKGNFPGRFSGRQFSNSRSEMNVSTLELGDSALYLCASSLGDFTDTQYFGPGTRLTVL.

The V and J genes are TRBV4-3 and TRBJ2-3; D possibly corresponds to TRBD2 (6 bases). Germline assignment: CDR1 LGHNA and CDR2 YSLEER. V dropped 0 bases and J dropped 8 bases, with 15 bases sitting between them. CDR3 length equals 15 residues. The CDR3 here is CASSQDRVGEVTQYF. The CDR3 DNA sequence: TGCGCCAGCAGCCAAGATCGGGTGGGGGAGGTTACGCAGTATTTT.

The J gene is TRBJ1-1, the V gene TRBV7-9; the D is unclear. Germline V gives CDR1 SEHNR, CDR2 FQNEAQ (reference sequence). V shed 5 bases and J shed 0 bases, with 10 bases lying between them. The CDR3 is made up of 14 amino acids. The CDR3 spells CASSRDGMNTEAFF. The CDR3, as DNA: TGTGCCAGCAGCCGAGACGGCATGAACACTGAAGCTTTCTTT. Full variable domain (rest looked up from reference TRBV7-9 and TRBJ1-1): DTGVSQNPRHKITKRGQNVTFRCDPISEHNRLYWYRQTLGQGPEFLTYFQNEAQLEKSRLLSDRFSAERPKGSFSTLEIQRTEQGDSAMYLCASSRDGMNTEAFFGQGTRLTVV.

V gene TRBV6-6 combines with J gene TRBJ2-7, with TRBD2 identical over 7 bases. The CDR3 covers 16 residues. Per germline, CDR1 MNHNY and CDR2 SVGAGI (reference sequence). V was pared by 8 bases and J by 2 bases, with 15 bases of the junction left unmatched. The CDR3 sequence is CASRPPSSGSTYEQYF. The CDR3 DNA sequence: TGTGCCAGCCGTCCACCCTCTAGCGGCTCCACCTACGAGCAGTACTTC.

The sample holds one count of this clone. CDR3 amino acids: CASSSQGLPHNEQFF. In DNA, the CDR3 is TGTGCCAGCAGCTCCCAGGGTCTTCCTCACAATGAGCAGTTCTTC. The chain carries TRBV11-3 and TRBJ2-1, with D possibly TRBD1 on 5 matching bases. This CDR3 is built from 15 residues. Trimming left V 4 bases short and J 5 bases short, with 15 bases between. CDR1 is SGHNT, CDR2 YENEEA, per germline.

The chain recombines TRBV28 with TRBJ2-7; TRBD1 matches 8 bases. Germline V CDR1 and CDR2: MDHEN, SYDVKM. This CDR3 comprises 14 residues. Germline trimming cut 6 bases from V and 1 base from J; bases unmatched to any gene: 5. The CDR3, as DNA: TGTGCCAGCAGCTTGGACAGGGTTTCCTACGAGCAGTACTTC. It is translated as CASSLDRVSYEQYF.

CDR3 nucleotides: TGCAGCTCTATTCGGGGGAACACTGAAGCTTTCTTT. It codes for CSSIRGNTEAFF. The rearrangement joins TRBV29-1 to TRBJ1-1; D unresolved. V was trimmed by 8 bases and J by 1 base, leaving 11 bases between them. CDR3 length: 12 amino acids. Germline CDR1 reads SQVTM; CDR2 reads ANQGSEA.

This clone has a single count. V is TRBV7-2 and J is TRBJ2-5; TRBD2 agrees at 16 bases. The CDR3 contains 19 residues. J gave up 3 bases and V 4 bases, and 11 bases lay outside the gene matches. Germline V lookup: CDR1 SGHTA, CDR2 FQGNSA. CDR3 loop: CASSSTAGTSGGAKETQYF. The CDR3 region has the DNA TGTGCCAGCAGCTCGACCGCCGGGACTAGCGGGGGGGCCAAAGAGACCCAGTACTTC. Variable domain in full (rest from reference TRBV7-2 and TRBJ2-5): GAGVSQSPSNKVTEKGKDVELRCDPISGHTALYWYRQSLGQGLEFLIYFQGNSAPDKSGLPSDRFSAERTGGSVSTLTIQRTQQEDSAVYLCASSSTAGTSGGAKETQYFGPGTRLLVL.